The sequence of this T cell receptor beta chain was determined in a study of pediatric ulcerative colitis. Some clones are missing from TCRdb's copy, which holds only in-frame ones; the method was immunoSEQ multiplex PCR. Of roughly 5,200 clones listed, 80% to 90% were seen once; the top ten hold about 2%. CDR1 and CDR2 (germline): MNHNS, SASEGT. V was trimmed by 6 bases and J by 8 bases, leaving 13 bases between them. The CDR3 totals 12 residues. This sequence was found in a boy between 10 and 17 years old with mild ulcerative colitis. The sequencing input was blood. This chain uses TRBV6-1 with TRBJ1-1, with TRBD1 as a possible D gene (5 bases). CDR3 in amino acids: CASRRGTQEAFF. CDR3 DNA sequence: TGTGCCAGCAGGCGGGGGACGCAGGAAGCTTTCTTT.